This entry lists 16 T cell receptor beta chains sequenced from one sample in a study of CD8 T cells in Susac syndrome. The RNA input was roughly 0.5 to 1 ug, and it was reverse transcribed with random hexamers. TCRdb analysed the immunoSEQ multiplex PCR reads with MiXCR anew, one entry per CDR3 protein. This table has over 95,000 distinct CDR3 sequences, 80% to 95% appearing once. Specimen: CD8+ T cells from PBMCs. The receptor set was obtained from a human donor in good health.

The chain recombines TRBV3-1 with TRBJ1-2; D not certain. The V end was cut by 0 bases, the J end by 3 bases, with 8 bases between. The CDR3 consists of 14 residues. Germline V CDR1 and CDR2: LGHDT, YNNKEL (reference sequence). CDR3 loop: CASSQDGLYYGYTF. The CDR3 DNA reads TGTGCCAGCAGCCAAGACGGCCTCTACTATGGCTACACCTTC.

V is TRBV5-1 and J is TRBJ2-7; possibly TRBD2 for D (6 bases). This CDR3 comprises 17 residues. Deletions cut 1 base from V and 0 bases from J, with 17 bases between. The germline V gene encodes CDR1 SGHRS and CDR2 YFSETQ. The CDR3 here is CASSLSAGGISSYEQYF. The CDR3 DNA follows: TGCGCCAGCAGCTTGTCGGCTGGGGGGATAAGCTCCTACGAGCAGTACTTC.

The chain links TRBV19 to TRBJ1-2; D not resolved. Germline V gene sequence: CDR1 LNHDA, CDR2 SQIVND (reference sequence). Between the trimmed V and J ends, which lost 7 bases and 8 bases, there was a span of 17 bases. There are 13 residues in the CDR3. Written as DNA, the CDR3 is TGTGCCAGTACCCCAGATGGCCTAGAAGGCTACACCTTC. Amino acid sequence: CASTPDGLEGYTF.

The chain couples TRBV3-1 to TRBJ2-3, with no clear D. The length of the CDR3 is 16 residues. Germline-derived CDR1 and CDR2 are LGHDT and YNNKEL (reference sequence). V was shortened by 0 bases and J by 0 bases, with 10 bases between the two germline ends. The CDR3 region has the DNA TGTGCCAGCAGCCAAGACCCCAGTACTAGCACAGATACGCAGTATTTT. Translating gives CASSQDPSTSTDTQYF.

The CDR3 is CASSQDRGSEQFF. The CDR3 DNA reads TGCGCCAGCAGCCAAGATCGGGGCAGTGAGCAGTTCTTC. This chain uses TRBV4-3 with TRBJ2-1; D possibly matches TRBD1 or TRBD2 (5 bases each). CDR1 is LGHNA and CDR2 is YSLEER in the germline V gene. Trimming pared 0 bases from V and 9 bases from J, leaving 9 bases between. The length of the CDR3 is 13 residues.

This chain links TRBV5-1 with TRBJ1-1; tentative D call: TRBD1 (6 bases). Trimming stripped 8 bases from V and 7 bases from J, with 15 bases between. CDR3 length: 12 residues. Germline-derived CDR1 and CDR2 are SGHRS and YFSETQ. The CDR3 DNA follows: TGCGCCAGTACCTCCGGGGGCGGTGAAGCTTTCTTT. It specifies CASTSGGGEAFF.

The gene calls are TRBV7-2 and TRBJ2-5; TRBD2 agrees at 7 bases. V lost 8 bases and J lost 8; bases outside the gene matches: 8. The germline V gene encodes CDR1 SGHTA and CDR2 FQGNSA. This CDR3 comprises 12 residues. CDR3 DNA: TGTGCCAGCTCGGGGGGAAGGGACACCCAGTACTTC. Translating it yields CASSGGRDTQYF.

The chain links TRBV6-1 to TRBJ2-6; D gene ambiguous. Germline CDR1 and CDR2: MNHNS and SASEGT. The CDR3 sequence is 13 residues long. V was cut by 5 bases and J by 8 bases, with 10 bases left in between. CDR3 DNA sequence: TGTGCCAGCAGTACCGCCCCGTCCAACGTCCTGACTTTC. It is translated as CASSTAPSNVLTF.

The chain has TRBV10-3 and TRBJ2-1; D may be TRBD1 or TRBD2 (7 bases each). Trimming left V 2 bases short and J 10 bases short, with 12 bases between. Germline V gene lookup returns CDR1 ENHRY and CDR2 SYGVKD. The CDR3 runs 13 residues. The CDR3 spells CAISEGRGGEQFF. CDR3 DNA sequence: TGTGCCATCAGTGAGGGCAGGGGGGGAGAGCAGTTCTTC.

The chain recombines TRBV5-1 with TRBJ1-1; tentative D call: TRBD1 (6 bases). The CDR3 length is 12 residues. In germline, CDR1 is SGHRS, CDR2 YFSETQ. V lost 7 bases and J 4 bases, leaving 11 bases between the germline ends. For the CDR3, the DNA is TGCGCCAGCCGACAGGACTCCACTGAAGCTTTCTTT. Its translation is CASRQDSTEAFF.

The gene calls are TRBV9 and TRBJ1-5; the D is unclear. Germline V gene lookup returns CDR1 SGDLS and CDR2 YYNGEE. The V end lost 4 bases, the J end lost 7 bases, and 18 bases lay between the germline ends. The length of the CDR3 is 15 residues. CDR3 sequence reads: CASSPTATRLQPQHF. Here the CDR3 DNA reads TGTGCCAGCAGCCCGACGGCTACTAGGCTCCAGCCCCAGCATTTT. Looking up the rest from reference TRBV9 and TRBJ1-5 gives the full variable domain: DSGVTQTPKHLITATGQRVTLRCSPRSGDLSVYWYQQSLDQGLQFLIQYYNGEERAKGNILERFSAQQFPDLHSELNLSSLELGDSALYFCASSPTATRLQPQHFGDGTRLSIL.

CDR3 in DNA: TGTGCCAGCAGCCAAGAAACCACCCATATTTCCGGGGAGCTGTTTTTT. Protein product: CASSQETTHISGELFF. The chain uses TRBV3-1 and TRBJ2-2; D is ambiguous. Trimming left V 0 bases short and J 6 bases short, with 14 bases between. The germline V gene encodes CDR1 LGHDT and CDR2 YNNKEL (reference sequence). The length of the CDR3 is 16 residues.

The chain links TRBV20-1 to TRBJ2-1; 7 bases are shared with TRBD2. This CDR3 region has 14 residues. Per germline, CDR1 DFQATT and CDR2 SNEGSKA (reference sequence). V was pared by 6 bases and J by 0 bases, with 5 bases of the junction left unmatched. CDR3 loop: CSAEAGISYNEQFF. The CDR3 nucleotides read TGCAGTGCAGAAGCGGGAATCTCCTACAATGAGCAGTTCTTC.

This clonotype turned up a few times. The genes are TRBV5-1 and TRBJ2-7, with D tentatively TRBD1 (6 bases). The ends were cut back, 4 bases at V and 4 bases at J, with 18 bases in the middle. Germline-derived CDR1 and CDR2 are SGHRS and YFSETQ. This CDR3 is 15 amino acids long. CDR3 amino acids: CASSRAGTNVYEQYF. For the CDR3, the DNA is TGCGCCAGCAGCCGTGCCGGGACAAACGTATACGAGCAGTACTTC.

The chain has TRBV5-8 and TRBJ2-3; 9 positions match TRBD1. The CDR3 runs to 15 residues. Germline CDR1 and CDR2: SGHTS and YDEGEE. V was pared by 5 bases and J by 2 bases, with 6 bases of the junction left unmatched. The CDR3 reads CASRSTGGHTDTQYF. The CDR3 DNA is TGTGCCAGCAGGTCGACAGGGGGTCACACAGATACGCAGTATTTT. Drawing the rest from reference TRBV5-8 and TRBJ2-3, the complete variable domain is EAGVTQSPTHLIKTRGQQATLRCSPISGHTSVYWYQQALGLGLQFLLWYDEGEERNRGNFPPRFSGRQFPNYSSELNVNALELEDSALYLCASRSTGGHTDTQYFGPGTRLTVL.

This clonotype was detected only a few times. V gene TRBV4-3 combines with J gene TRBJ1-1, with no clear D. Trimming took 4 bases from V and 6 from J, leaving 15 bases between them. The CDR3 extends over 14 amino acids. CDR1 is LGHNA, CDR2 YSLEER, per germline. CDR3 loop: CASSPSQIISEAFF. The CDR3 bases are TGCGCCAGCAGCCCCTCGCAAATTATTTCTGAAGCTTTCTTT.